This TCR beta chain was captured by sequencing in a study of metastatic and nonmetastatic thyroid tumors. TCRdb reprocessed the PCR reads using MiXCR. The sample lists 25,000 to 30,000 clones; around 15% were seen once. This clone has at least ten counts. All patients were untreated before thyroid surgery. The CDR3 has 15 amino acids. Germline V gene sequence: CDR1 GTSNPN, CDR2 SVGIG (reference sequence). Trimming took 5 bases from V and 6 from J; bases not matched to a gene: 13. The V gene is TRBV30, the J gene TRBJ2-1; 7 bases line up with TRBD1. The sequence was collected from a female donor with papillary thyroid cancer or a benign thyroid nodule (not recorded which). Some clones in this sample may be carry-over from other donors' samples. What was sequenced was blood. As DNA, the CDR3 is TGTGCCTGGGATAGAACAGGGGCCAGGGGCAATGAGCAGTTCTTC. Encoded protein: CAWDRTGARGNEQFF.